This passage covers 26 T cell receptor beta chains from one sample sequenced in a study of PD-1 blockade in classical Hodgkin lymphoma (dated by TCRdb to the early 2020s). Interpreted using the paper, the time point label stands for: cycle 1 day 1 (C1D1), immediately before nivolumab initiation. Relapse after autologous stem cell transplantation had occurred in all trial patients, and cohorts A, B and C were distinguished by prior brentuximab vedotin exposure. Magnetic negative selection with a Miltenyi CD4+ T cell isolation kit was used to purify CD4+ T cells from thawed PBMCs. The library relied on the immunoSEQ multiplex PCR assay. TCRdb mirrors the immuneACCESS table, restricted to in-frame sequences. Some clones are absent from its copies; in checked studies, under half trace to an unresolved V gene, and the reason for the others is unknown. The table for this sample lists roughly 8,000 clones; 75% to 90% of them were counted only once. The leading ten clones occupy approximately 1.7% of the sample.

The material sequenced was CD4+ T cells from blood, taken at baseline. The receptors shown here come from a human donor with classical Hodgkin lymphoma.

This clone occurred once. V gene TRBV29-1 combines with J gene TRBJ1-5; no clear D. Germline V gene lookup returns CDR1 SQVTM and CDR2 ANQGSEA. The CDR3 is made up of 11 amino acids. V was shortened by 1 base and J by 10 bases, with 8 bases between the two germline ends. The CDR3: CSVEGPGPQHF. CDR3 bases: TGCAGCGTTGAAGGACCAGGACCCCAGCATTTT.

The V gene is TRBV27, the J gene TRBJ2-6, with D maybe TRBD1 (5 bases). Trimming shortened V by 3 bases and J by 2 bases, and 11 bases separated the two germline ends. CDR1 and CDR2 from the germline V gene are MNHEY and SMNVEV (reference sequence). This CDR3 spans 16 amino acids. CDR3 amino acids: CASSFFRVPGANVLTF. DNA of the CDR3: TGTGCCAGCAGTTTTTTCAGGGTCCCTGGGGCCAACGTCCTGACTTTC.

The chain joins TRBV21-1 to TRBJ2-5; the D call of TRBD2 is as the table states it, not checked on the DNA. TRBV21-1 is reported as a pseudogene. The CDR3 runs 21 residues. Here the CDR3 DNA reads TGTGCTTATCTGCCCACTATATTACACCCTTCACGGCTTACCTTAAAAGAGACCCAGTACTTC. Residues: CAYLPTILHPSRLTLKETQYF.

This clone occurred once. The chain combines TRBV5-1 with TRBJ2-5; D is possibly TRBD1 or TRBD2 (5 bases each). V was shortened by 6 bases and J by 5 bases, with 17 bases between the two germline ends. The V gene's germline CDR1 is SGHRS and CDR2 YFSETQ. The CDR3 totals 14 residues. The CDR3 sequence: CASTPVGGSETQYF. The CDR3 nucleotides are TGCGCCAGCACCCCCGTTGGGGGTTCGGAGACCCAGTACTTC.

This rearrangement joins TRBV18 to TRBJ2-7; perhaps TRBD1 as D (6 bases). CDR3 length equals 16 residues. CDR1 KGHSH and CDR2 LQKENI come from the germline V gene. Trimming left V 3 bases short and J 6 bases short, with 21 bases between. The DNA for the CDR3 is TGTGCCAGCTCACCTAACTCACCAGGGGTAAGGGGCGAGCAGTACTTC. It translates to CASSPNSPGVRGEQYF. Drawing the rest from reference TRBV18 and TRBJ2-7, the complete variable domain is NAGVMQNPRHLVRRRGQEARLRCSPMKGHSHVYWYRQLPEEGLKFMVYLQKENIIDESGMPKERFSAEFPKEGPSILRIQQVVRGDSAAYFCASSPNSPGVRGEQYFGPGTRLTVT.

The V call is TRBV7-9, the J call TRBJ2-5, with 9 bases that match TRBD2. The CDR3 is 15 amino acids. Germline lookup yields CDR1 SEHNR and CDR2 FQNEAQ (reference sequence). V shed 6 bases and J 4 bases; nucleotides not matched to a gene: 9. DNA for the CDR3: TGTGCCAGCAGTGAGTCCGGGACTAGCCTAGAGACCCAGTACTTC. Protein product: CASSESGTSLETQYF. Variable domain in full (rest from reference TRBV7-9 and TRBJ2-5): DTGVSQNPRHKITKRGQNVTFRCDPISEHNRLYWYRQTLGQGPEFLTYFQNEAQLEKSRLLSDRFSAERPKGSFSTLEIQRTEQGDSAMYLCASSESGTSLETQYFGPGTRLLVL.

V is TRBV7-9 and J is TRBJ2-7, with D possibly being TRBD1 or TRBD2 (5 bases each). CDR1 and CDR2 (germline): SEHNR, FQNEAQ (reference sequence). CDR3 size: 13 residues. V was shortened by 3 bases and J by 1 base, with 7 bases between the two germline ends. The CDR3 reads CASSLGVSYEQYF. In DNA, the CDR3 is TGTGCCAGCAGCTTGGGGGTATCCTACGAGCAGTACTTC.

The chain links TRBV10-3 to TRBJ2-2; TRBD1 matches 12 bases. V dropped 0 bases and J dropped 8; count of bases not matched to a gene: 7. The CDR3 length is 17 residues. Germline V gene sequence: CDR1 ENHRY, CDR2 SYGVKD. CDR3 amino acids: CAISESTGQGAWGELFF. The CDR3 nucleotides read TGTGCCATCAGTGAGTCGACGGGACAGGGGGCCTGGGGGGAGCTGTTTTTT.

The chain carries TRBV10-2 and TRBJ2-3, with D maybe TRBD2 (6 bases). The germline V gene encodes CDR1 WSHSY and CDR2 SAAADI. The CDR3 is made up of 16 amino acids. V dropped 4 bases and J dropped 2 bases, with 16 bases sitting between them. CDR3 in amino acids: CASSVAPGDYTDTQYF. The CDR3 coding sequence is TGCGCCAGCAGTGTGGCCCCGGGGGATTACACAGATACGCAGTATTTT.

This chain joins TRBV28 and TRBJ2-3, with a weak D call TRBD1 (6 bases). Trimming left V 6 bases short and J 0 bases short, with 13 bases between. This CDR3 has 15 residues. Germline CDR1 and CDR2: MDHEN and SYDVKM. CDR3 bases: TGTGCCAGCAGCCTTTCGGGGACAAGCACAGATACGCAGTATTTT. It translates to CASSLSGTSTDTQYF.

The chain is built from TRBV29-1 and TRBJ2-7; D is undetermined. Trimming removed 6 bases at V and 3 bases at J, with 12 bases between. Germline values: CDR1 SQVTM, CDR2 ANQGSEA. The length of the CDR3 is 12 residues. The CDR3 is CSVGHYLYEQYF. DNA of the CDR3: TGCAGCGTCGGGCACTATCTCTACGAGCAGTACTTC.

This clone was observed a handful of times. This chain connects TRBV4-1 to TRBJ2-3; the match to TRBD2 covers 14 bases. J lost 5 bases, V lost 5 bases, and 21 bases had no gene match. The germline gives CDR1 MGHRA, CDR2 YSYEKL. The CDR3 is made up of 21 amino acids. The CDR3 reads CASSTPGGLAGAGFSQDTQYF. The CDR3 DNA reads TGCGCCAGCAGCACCCCCGGGGGACTAGCGGGAGCAGGGTTTAGTCAAGATACGCAGTATTTT.

This chain joins TRBV7-3 and TRBJ2-5; TRBD1 matches at 9 bases. The CDR3 totals 15 residues. Germline trimming cut 2 bases from V and 5 bases from J; bases unmatched to any gene: 6. The germline CDR1 and CDR2 sequences are SGHTA and FQGTGA. This CDR3 reads CASSLRTGVGETQYF. CDR3 nucleotides: TGTGCCAGCAGCTTACGGACAGGGGTCGGGGAGACCCAGTACTTC.

The J gene is TRBJ2-6, the V gene TRBV5-1, with 8 bases aligning to TRBD2. Germline CDR1 and CDR2: SGHRS and YFSETQ. This CDR3 has 17 amino acids. V lost 4 bases, J lost 1 base, and 7 bases stayed unmatched. The CDR3 spells CASSELAAHSGANVLTF. CDR3 sequence (DNA): TGCGCCAGCAGCGAACTAGCGGCCCATTCTGGGGCCAACGTCCTGACTTTC.

The chain combines TRBV18 with TRBJ2-7, with D possibly called TRBD1 or TRBD2 (6 bases each). CDR3 length: 15 residues. The germline gives CDR1 KGHSH, CDR2 LQKENI. V lost 2 bases and J lost 4, with 15 bases in between. CDR3 sequence: CASSPAGGSPYEQYF. The CDR3 region has the DNA TGTGCCAGCTCACCAGCCGGGGGCTCTCCGTACGAGCAGTACTTC. The variable domain in full, completed from reference TRBV18 and TRBJ2-7, reads NAGVMQNPRHLVRRRGQEARLRCSPMKGHSHVYWYRQLPEEGLKFMVYLQKENIIDESGMPKERFSAEFPKEGPSILRIQQVVRGDSAAYFCASSPAGGSPYEQYFGPGTRLTVT.

The chain is built from TRBV5-3 and TRBJ2-3; 10 bases fit TRBD2. TRBV5-3 counts as an open reading frame of uncertain function. This CDR3 spans 14 amino acids. The ends lost 2 bases at V and 3 bases at J; junction bases unmatched: 0. CDR3 bases: TGTGCCAGAAGCTTTAGCGGGGGGACAGATACGCAGTATTTT. Translated, it gives CARSFSGGTDTQYF.

In the case of this clone: The junction does not match germline at one end; this may be a read error. The gene calls are TRBV5-4 and TRBJ2-5, with D possibly TRBD1 on 6 matching bases. CDR1 is SGHNT, CDR2 YYREEE, per germline (reference sequence). The CDR3 sequence is 14 residues long. In DNA, the CDR3 is TGTGCCTGCAGCGTCGAGTGGGGGCGAGAGACCCAGTACTTC. Encoded protein: CACSVEWGRETQYF. Full variable domain (remainder filled in from reference TRBV5-4 and TRBJ2-5): ETGVTQSPTHLIKTRGQQVTLRCSSQSGHNTVSWYQQALGQGPQFIFQYYREEENGRGNFPPRFSGLQFPNYSSELNVNALELDDSALYLCACSVEWGRETQYFGPGTRLLVL.

This clone appeared once. The CDR3 sequence: CASSFGQVNTEAFF. In nucleotides, the CDR3 is TGTGCCAGCAGCTTTGGCCAGGTGAACACTGAAGCTTTCTTT. The chain combines TRBV7-9 with TRBJ1-1; no clear D gene. V was shortened by 3 bases and J by 0 bases, with 8 bases between the two germline ends. This CDR3 contains 14 residues. CDR1 and CDR2 (germline): SEHNR, FQNEAQ (reference sequence).

This rearrangement joins TRBV28 to TRBJ2-7; 8 nucleotides line up with TRBD2. The V gene end was trimmed by 10 bases and the J gene end by 0 bases; junction bases not matched to a gene: 8. Germline loops: CDR1 MDHEN, CDR2 SYDVKM. The CDR3 is 14 residues long. The DNA of the CDR3 is TGTGCCACCCATCCCAGCGGGAGCTCCTACGAGCAGTACTTC. Its translation is CATHPSGSSYEQYF.

This clone was observed a few times. The genes are TRBV10-3 and TRBJ2-1, with D perhaps matching TRBD2 (5 bases). Germline V gene lookup returns CDR1 ENHRY and CDR2 SYGVKD. Trimming left V 8 bases short and J 7 bases short, with 9 bases between. The CDR3 is made up of 11 amino acids. CDR3: CAIEEGNEQFF. CDR3 DNA: TGTGCCATCGAAGAGGGAAATGAGCAGTTCTTC.

V is TRBV5-1 and J is TRBJ1-2; D gene ambiguous. This CDR3 has 13 residues. Germline V gives CDR1 SGHRS, CDR2 YFSETQ. The V end lost 7 bases, the J end lost 3 bases, and 13 bases lay between the germline ends. The CDR3 coding sequence is TGCGCCAGCTCGACCAAAGTCGACTATGGCTACACCTTC. It translates to CASSTKVDYGYTF.

The chain uses TRBV9 and TRBJ1-2, with D unresolved. The CDR3 spans 11 residues. Trimming took 5 bases from V and 4 from J, leaving 6 bases between them. Germline CDR1 and CDR2: SGDLS and YYNGEE. DNA of the CDR3: TGTGCCAGCAGGGCAGCCTATGGCTACACCTTC. Its protein is CASRAAYGYTF.

The V and J genes are TRBV6-5 and TRBJ1-3; D call uncertain. V lost 0 bases and J 3 bases, leaving 9 bases between the germline ends. The germline V gene has CDR1 MNHEY and CDR2 SVGAGI. The CDR3 loop spans 15 amino acids. The CDR3 is CASSYSNPSGNTIYF. CDR3 bases: TGTGCCAGCAGTTACTCTAATCCGAGTGGAAACACCATATATTTT.

The chain joins TRBV9 to TRBJ2-5; D tentatively reads TRBD1 or TRBD2 (7 bases each). The CDR3 loop spans 17 amino acids. Germline V gene sequence: CDR1 SGDLS, CDR2 YYNGEE. The V and J ends lost 4 bases and 2 bases respectively, with 21 bases between them. CDR3 amino acids: CASSYALGTAGQETQYF. The CDR3 DNA reads TGTGCCAGCAGCTACGCCCTAGGGACAGCGGGGCAAGAGACCCAGTACTTC.

The CDR3 nucleotides read TGCGCCAGCAGCCCCATGGGTGCAGGGGCTATGAATGAGCAGTTCTTC. Its protein is CASSPMGAGAMNEQFF. This sequence joins TRBV5-1 and TRBJ2-1, with TRBD1 as a possible D gene (6 bases). Germline values: CDR1 SGHRS, CDR2 YFSETQ. Trimming shortened V by 4 bases and J by 7 bases, and 21 bases separated the two germline ends. This CDR3 is built from 16 residues.

This rearrangement joins TRBV5-1 to TRBJ2-1, with 11 bases that match TRBD2. The CDR3 covers 17 residues. V dropped 4 bases and J dropped 5; count of bases not matched to a gene: 11. Germline V CDR1 and CDR2: SGHRS, YFSETQ. CDR3 in DNA: TGCGCCAGCAGCCTACGTCTAGCGGGAGGATCTCACAATGAGCAGTTCTTC. It specifies CASSLRLAGGSHNEQFF.